These 9 T cell receptor beta chains were sequenced from one sample in a study of CD8 T cells in ankylosing spondylitis. TCRdb reanalysed the 5' RACE reads using MiXCR and keeps one entry per CDR3 protein. Of about 340,000 distinct CDR3 sequences in the sample, about 15% are singletons; the top ten hold 1.1%. Sequenced sample: blood, either unsorted or a sorted T cell fraction (not recorded which). These receptors originate from a male donor with ankylosing spondylitis or in good health (not recorded which).

The genes are TRBV12-3 or TRBV12-4 and TRBJ1-1, with D hard to call. This CDR3 region has 14 residues. Trimming removed 3 bases from V and 0 bases from J, with 8 bases in between. The DNA of the CDR3 is TGTGCCAGCAGTTTTAATGGGGTGAACACTGAAGCTTTCTTT. Translation: CASSFNGVNTEAFF.

This clonotype came up a few times. The chain links TRBV6-1 to TRBJ1-5, with D perhaps TRBD1 (5 bases). V was pared by 10 bases and J by 5 bases, with 21 bases between. Per germline, CDR1 MNHNS and CDR2 SASEGT. CDR3 length: 15 residues. In DNA, the CDR3 is TGTGCCACCCTCCCGACGGCGGGGGGGGATCAGCCCCAGCATTTT. It codes for CATLPTAGGDQPQHF.

The chain couples TRBV5-1 to TRBJ2-5; D not resolved. The CDR3 is 14 residues long. The V gene lost 0 bases and the J gene lost 1 base, with 7 bases spanning the gap. CDR1 and CDR2 from the germline V gene are SGHRS and YFSETQ. The CDR3 protein is CASSLVASQETQYF. CDR3 nucleotides: TGCGCCAGCAGCTTGGTGGCTTCCCAAGAGACCCAGTACTTC.

V and J are TRBV3-1 and TRBJ1-1; D gene unclear. The CDR3 has 13 amino acids. The germline V and J ends were trimmed by 4 bases and 6 bases, with 12 bases remaining between them. Germline V CDR1 and CDR2: LGHDT, YNNKEL (reference sequence). CDR3 amino acids: CASSPFQRSEAFF. DNA of the CDR3: TGTGCCAGCAGCCCCTTCCAAAGATCTGAAGCTTTCTTT.

There are a few counts of this clonotype. The rearrangement uses TRBV7-2 and TRBJ2-7; 7 bases match TRBD2. V dropped 1 base and J dropped 3; count of bases not matched to a gene: 6. The CDR3 sequence is 15 residues long. The germline gives CDR1 SGHTA, CDR2 FQGNSA. The CDR3: CASSLGGLPNYEQYF. The CDR3 DNA is TGTGCCAGCAGCTTAGGGGGACTACCCAACTACGAGCAGTACTTC. Full variable domain (remainder filled in from reference TRBV7-2 and TRBJ2-7): GAGVSQSPSNKVTEKGKDVELRCDPISGHTALYWYRQSLGQGLEFLIYFQGNSAPDKSGLPSDRFSAERTGGSVSTLTIQRTQQEDSAVYLCASSLGGLPNYEQYFGPGTRLTVT.

The gene calls are TRBV24-1 and TRBJ2-5; D is perhaps TRBD2 (7 bases). CDR1 is KGHDR and CDR2 is SFDVKD in the germline V gene. V gave up 7 bases and J gave up 5 bases, with 13 bases separating them. The CDR3 spans 13 residues. Here the CDR3 DNA reads TGTGCCACCAGCCCACAGGGAGGGGAGACCCAGTACTTC. Protein sequence: CATSPQGGETQYF.

V usage is TRBV12-3 or TRBV12-4 and J usage is TRBJ2-4, with D perhaps matching TRBD1 or TRBD2 (5 bases each). Trimming cost V 6 bases and J 5 bases, with 20 bases left between them. The CDR3 loop spans 16 amino acids. CDR3 protein: CASSPGWGMKENIQYF. For the CDR3, the DNA is TGTGCCAGCAGCCCCGGGTGGGGGATGAAGGAAAACATTCAGTACTTC.

CDR3 nucleotide sequence: TGTGCCAGCAGTGGACAGCGCCCTCACCCTTATAGCAATCAGCCCCAGCATTTT. Protein: CASSGQRPHPYSNQPQHF. V is TRBV6-2 or TRBV6-3 and J is TRBJ1-5; perhaps TRBD1 as D (6 bases). This CDR3 has 18 residues. The V and J ends lost 5 bases and 0 bases respectively, with 20 bases between them. Germline V gene sequence: CDR1 MNHEY, CDR2 SVGEGT.

The chain recombines TRBV6-4 with TRBJ2-7; 13 bases line up with TRBD2. Germline V gene lookup returns CDR1 MRHNA and CDR2 SNTAGT. The CDR3 loop spans 16 amino acids. Unmatched junction bases numbered 9, after V lost 6 bases and J lost 4 bases. CDR3 sequence: CASRTGGLAGRYEQYF. Written as DNA, the CDR3 is TGTGCCAGCAGGACGGGGGGACTAGCGGGAAGATACGAGCAGTACTTC.